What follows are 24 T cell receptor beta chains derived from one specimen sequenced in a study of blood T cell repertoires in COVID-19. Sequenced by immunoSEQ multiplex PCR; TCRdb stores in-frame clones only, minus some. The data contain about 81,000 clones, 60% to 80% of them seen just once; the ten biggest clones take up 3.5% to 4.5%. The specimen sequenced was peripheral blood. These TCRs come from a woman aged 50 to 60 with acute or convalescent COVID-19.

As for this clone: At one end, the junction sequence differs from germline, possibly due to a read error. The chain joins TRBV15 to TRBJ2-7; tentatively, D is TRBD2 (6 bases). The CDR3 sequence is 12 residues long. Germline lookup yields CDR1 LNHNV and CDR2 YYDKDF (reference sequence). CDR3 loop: CATSRDRWEVNF. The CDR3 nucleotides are TGTGCCACCAGCAGAGATCGGTGGGAGGTTAACTTC.

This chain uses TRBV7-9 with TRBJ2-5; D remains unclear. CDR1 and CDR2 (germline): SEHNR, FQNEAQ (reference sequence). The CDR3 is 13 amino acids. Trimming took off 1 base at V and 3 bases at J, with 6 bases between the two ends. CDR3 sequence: CASSLDNEETQYF. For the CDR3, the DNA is TGTGCCAGCAGCTTAGACAACGAAGAGACCCAGTACTTC.

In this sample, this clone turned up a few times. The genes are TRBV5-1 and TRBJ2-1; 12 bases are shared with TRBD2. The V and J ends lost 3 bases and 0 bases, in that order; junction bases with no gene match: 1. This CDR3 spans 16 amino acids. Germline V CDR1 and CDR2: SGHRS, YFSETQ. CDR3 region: CASSWTSGDSYNEQFF. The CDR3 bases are TGCGCCAGCAGCTGGACTAGCGGGGACTCCTACAATGAGCAGTTCTTC.

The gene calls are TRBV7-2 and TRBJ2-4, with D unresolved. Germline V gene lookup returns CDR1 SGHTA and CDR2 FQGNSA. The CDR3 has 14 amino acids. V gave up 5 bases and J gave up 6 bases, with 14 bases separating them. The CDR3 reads CASSARVDPNIQYF. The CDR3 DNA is TGTGCCAGCAGCGCACGGGTCGACCCAAACATTCAGTACTTC.

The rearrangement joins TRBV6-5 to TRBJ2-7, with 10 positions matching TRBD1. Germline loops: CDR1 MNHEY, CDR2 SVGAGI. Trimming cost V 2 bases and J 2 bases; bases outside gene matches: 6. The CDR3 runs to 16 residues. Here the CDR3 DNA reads TGTGCCAGCAGTTACAAATTGGGACAGGGGACCTACGAGCAGTACTTC. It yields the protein CASSYKLGQGTYEQYF.

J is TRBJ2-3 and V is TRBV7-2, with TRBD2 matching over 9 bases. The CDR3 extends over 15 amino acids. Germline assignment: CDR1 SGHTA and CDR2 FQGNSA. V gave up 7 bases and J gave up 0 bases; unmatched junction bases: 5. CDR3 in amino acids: CASKRSGGSTDTQYF. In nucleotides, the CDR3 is TGTGCCAGCAAACGTAGCGGGGGAAGCACAGATACGCAGTATTTT.

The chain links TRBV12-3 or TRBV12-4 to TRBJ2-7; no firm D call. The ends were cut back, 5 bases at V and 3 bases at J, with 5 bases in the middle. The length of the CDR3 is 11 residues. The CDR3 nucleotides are TGTGCCAGCAGTCTATACTACGAGCAGTACTTC. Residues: CASSLYYEQYF.

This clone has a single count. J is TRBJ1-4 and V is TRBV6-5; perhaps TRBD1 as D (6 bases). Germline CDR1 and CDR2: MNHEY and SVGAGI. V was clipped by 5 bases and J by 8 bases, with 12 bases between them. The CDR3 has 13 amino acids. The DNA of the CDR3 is TGTGCCAGCAGTCAGGGGTTAGGGGAAAAACTGTTTTTT. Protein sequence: CASSQGLGEKLFF.

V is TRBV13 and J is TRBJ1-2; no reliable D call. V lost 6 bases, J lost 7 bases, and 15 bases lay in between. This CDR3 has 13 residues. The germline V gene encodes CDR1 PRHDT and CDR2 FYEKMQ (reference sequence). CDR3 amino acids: CASSADMEGGYTF. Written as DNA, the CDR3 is TGTGCCAGCAGTGCAGACATGGAGGGTGGCTACACCTTC.

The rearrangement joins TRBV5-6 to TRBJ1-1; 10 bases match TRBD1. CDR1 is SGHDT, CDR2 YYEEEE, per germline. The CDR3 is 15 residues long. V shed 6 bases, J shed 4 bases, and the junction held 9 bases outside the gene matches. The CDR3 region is CASIPGTGDGTEAFF. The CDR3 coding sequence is TGTGCCAGCATCCCGGGGACAGGGGATGGCACTGAAGCTTTCTTT. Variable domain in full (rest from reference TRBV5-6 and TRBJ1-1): DAGVTQSPTHLIKTRGQQVTLRCSPKSGHDTVSWYQQALGQGPQFIFQYYEEEERQRGNFPDRFSGHQFPNYSSELNVNALLLGDSALYLCASIPGTGDGTEAFFGQGTRLTVV.

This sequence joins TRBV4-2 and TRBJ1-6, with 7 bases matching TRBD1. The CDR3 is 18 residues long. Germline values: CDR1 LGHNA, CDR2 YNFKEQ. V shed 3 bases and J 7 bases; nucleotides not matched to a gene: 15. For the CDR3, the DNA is TGTGCCAGCAGCCAGGAAATAAACCGGGACAGACTAAATTCACCCCTCCACTTT. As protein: CASSQEINRDRLNSPLHF.

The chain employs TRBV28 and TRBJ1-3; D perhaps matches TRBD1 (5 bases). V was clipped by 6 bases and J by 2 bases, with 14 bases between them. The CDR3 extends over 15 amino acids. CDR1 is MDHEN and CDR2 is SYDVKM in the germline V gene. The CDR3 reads CASSLDLRAGNTIYF. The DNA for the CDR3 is TGTGCCAGCAGCCTAGACCTCAGGGCTGGAAACACCATATATTTT.

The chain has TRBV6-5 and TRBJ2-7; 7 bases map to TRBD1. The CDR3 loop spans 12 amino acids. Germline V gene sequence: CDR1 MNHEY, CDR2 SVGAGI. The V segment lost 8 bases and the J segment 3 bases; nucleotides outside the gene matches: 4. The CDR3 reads CASWDSIYEQYF. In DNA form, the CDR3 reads TGTGCCAGCTGGGACAGCATCTACGAGCAGTACTTC.

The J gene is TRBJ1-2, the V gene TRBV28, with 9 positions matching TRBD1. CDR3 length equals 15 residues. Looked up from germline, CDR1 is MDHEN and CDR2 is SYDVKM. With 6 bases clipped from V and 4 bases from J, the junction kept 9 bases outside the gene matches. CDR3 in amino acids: CASRRTGALGYGYTF. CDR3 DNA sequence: TGTGCCAGCAGGCGGACAGGGGCCCTCGGCTATGGCTACACCTTC.

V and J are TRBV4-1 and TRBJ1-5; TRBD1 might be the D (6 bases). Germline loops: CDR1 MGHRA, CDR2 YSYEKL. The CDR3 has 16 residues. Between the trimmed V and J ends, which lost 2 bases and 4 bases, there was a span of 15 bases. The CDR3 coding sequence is TGCGCCAGCAGCCAATATACAGGGTTAGGAAATCAGCCCCAGCATTTT. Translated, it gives CASSQYTGLGNQPQHF.

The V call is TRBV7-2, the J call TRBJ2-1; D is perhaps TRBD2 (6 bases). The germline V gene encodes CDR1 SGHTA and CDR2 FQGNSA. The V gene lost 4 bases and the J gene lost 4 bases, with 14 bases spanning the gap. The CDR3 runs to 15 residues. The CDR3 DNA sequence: TGTGCCAGCAGCTCGGATAGCGGAAGTTACAATGAGCAGTTCTTC. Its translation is CASSSDSGSYNEQFF.

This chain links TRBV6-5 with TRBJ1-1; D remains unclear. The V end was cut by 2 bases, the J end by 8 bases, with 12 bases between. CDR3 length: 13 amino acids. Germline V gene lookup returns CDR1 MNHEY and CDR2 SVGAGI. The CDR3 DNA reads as TGTGCCAGCAGTTACGGAGGTTTTGGGGAAGCTTTCTTT. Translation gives CASSYGGFGEAFF.

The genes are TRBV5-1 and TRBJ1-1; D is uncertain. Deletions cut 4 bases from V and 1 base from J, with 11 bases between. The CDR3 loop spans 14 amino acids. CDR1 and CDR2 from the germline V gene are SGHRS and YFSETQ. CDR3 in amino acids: CASSNPPGNTEAFF. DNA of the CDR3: TGCGCCAGCAGCAACCCTCCGGGGAACACTGAAGCTTTCTTT.

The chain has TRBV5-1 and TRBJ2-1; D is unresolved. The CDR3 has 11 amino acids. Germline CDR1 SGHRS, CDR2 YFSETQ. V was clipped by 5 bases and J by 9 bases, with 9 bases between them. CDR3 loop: CASRYNGEQFF. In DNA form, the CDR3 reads TGCGCCAGCAGATATAACGGTGAGCAGTTCTTC.

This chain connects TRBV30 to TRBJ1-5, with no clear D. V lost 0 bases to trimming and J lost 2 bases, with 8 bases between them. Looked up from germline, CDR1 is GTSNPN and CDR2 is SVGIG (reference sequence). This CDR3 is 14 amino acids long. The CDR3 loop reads CAWSVENGNQPQHF. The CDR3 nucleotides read TGTGCCTGGAGTGTAGAGAATGGCAATCAGCCCCAGCATTTT.

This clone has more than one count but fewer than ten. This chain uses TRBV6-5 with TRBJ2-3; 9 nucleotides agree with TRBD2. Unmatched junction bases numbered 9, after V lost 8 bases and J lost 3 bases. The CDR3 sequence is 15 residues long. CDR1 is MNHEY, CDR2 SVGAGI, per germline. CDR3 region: CASPKAGGGTDTQYF. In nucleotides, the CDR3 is TGTGCCAGCCCTAAAGCGGGGGGAGGGACAGATACGCAGTATTTT.

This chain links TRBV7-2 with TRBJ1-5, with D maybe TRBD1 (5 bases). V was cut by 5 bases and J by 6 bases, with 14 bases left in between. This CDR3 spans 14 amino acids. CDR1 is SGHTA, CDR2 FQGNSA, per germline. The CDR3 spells CASSPQGGRQPQHF. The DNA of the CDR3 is TGTGCCAGCAGCCCTCAGGGCGGTCGTCAGCCCCAGCATTTT.

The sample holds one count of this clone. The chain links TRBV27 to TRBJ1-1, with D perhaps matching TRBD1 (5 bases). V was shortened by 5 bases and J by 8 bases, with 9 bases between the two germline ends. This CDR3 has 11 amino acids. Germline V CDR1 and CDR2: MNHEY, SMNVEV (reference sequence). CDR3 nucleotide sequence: TGTGCCAGCAGTCCTTACAGGGAAGCTTTCTTT. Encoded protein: CASSPYREAFF.

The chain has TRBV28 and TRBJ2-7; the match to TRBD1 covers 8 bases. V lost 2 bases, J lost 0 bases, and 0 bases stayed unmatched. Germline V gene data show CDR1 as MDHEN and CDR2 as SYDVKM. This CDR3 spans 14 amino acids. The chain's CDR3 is CASSLTGGSYEQYF. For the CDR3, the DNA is TGTGCCAGCAGTTTAACAGGGGGCTCCTACGAGCAGTACTTC. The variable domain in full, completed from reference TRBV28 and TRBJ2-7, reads DVKVTQSSRYLVKRTGEKVFLECVQDMDHENMFWYRQDPGLGLRLIYFSYDVKMKEKGDIPEGYSVSREKKERFSLILESASTNQTSMYLCASSLTGGSYEQYFGPGTRLTVT.